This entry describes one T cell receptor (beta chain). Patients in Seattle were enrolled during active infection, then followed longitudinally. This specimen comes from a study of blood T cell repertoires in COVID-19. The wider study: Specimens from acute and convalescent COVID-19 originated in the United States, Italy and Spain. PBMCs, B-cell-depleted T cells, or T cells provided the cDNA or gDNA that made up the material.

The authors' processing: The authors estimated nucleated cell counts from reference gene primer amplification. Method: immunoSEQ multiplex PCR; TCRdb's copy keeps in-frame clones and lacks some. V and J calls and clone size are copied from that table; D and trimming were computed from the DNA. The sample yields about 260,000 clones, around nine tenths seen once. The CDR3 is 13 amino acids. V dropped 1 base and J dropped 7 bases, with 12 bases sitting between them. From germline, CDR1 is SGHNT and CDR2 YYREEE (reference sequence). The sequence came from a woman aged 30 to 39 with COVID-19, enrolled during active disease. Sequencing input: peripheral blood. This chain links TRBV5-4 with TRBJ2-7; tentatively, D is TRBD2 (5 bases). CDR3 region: CASSLSGSPEQYF. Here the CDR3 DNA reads TGTGCCAGCAGCTTGTCGGGGTCTCCGGAGCAGTACTTC.